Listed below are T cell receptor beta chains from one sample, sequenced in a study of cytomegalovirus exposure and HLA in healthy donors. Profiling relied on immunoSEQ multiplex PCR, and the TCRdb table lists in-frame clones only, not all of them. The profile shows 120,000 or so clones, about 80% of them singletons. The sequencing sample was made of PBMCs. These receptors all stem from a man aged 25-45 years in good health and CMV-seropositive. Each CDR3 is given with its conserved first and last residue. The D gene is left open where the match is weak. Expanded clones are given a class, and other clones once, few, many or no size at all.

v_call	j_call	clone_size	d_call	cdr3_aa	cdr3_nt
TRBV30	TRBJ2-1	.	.	CAWSVTGGGPYNEQFF	TGTGCCTGGAGTGTAACGGGGGGCGGCCCTTACAATGAGCAGTTCTTC
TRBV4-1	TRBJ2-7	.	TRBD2	CASSQGTSGLTSYEQYF	TGCGCCAGCAGCCAAGGGACTAGCGGACTTACTTCCTACGAGCAGTACTTC
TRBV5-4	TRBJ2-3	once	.	CASSLGHKSTDTQYF	TGTGCCAGCAGCTTGGGGCACAAAAGCACAGATACGCAGTATTTT
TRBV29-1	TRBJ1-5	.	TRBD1	CSVGLGQPNQPQHF	TGCAGCGTTGGGTTGGGACAGCCAAATCAGCCCCAGCATTTT
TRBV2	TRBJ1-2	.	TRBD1	CASQGARGYTF	TGTGCCAGCCAGGGGGCTCGGGGCTACACCTTC
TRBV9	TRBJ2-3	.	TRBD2	CASSVSGTSADTQYF	TGTGCCAGCAGCGTCTCCGGGACTAGCGCAGATACGCAGTATTTT
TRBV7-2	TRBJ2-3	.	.	CASSLSLGTDTQYF	TGTGCCAGCAGCTTATCACTGGGCACAGATACGCAGTATTTT
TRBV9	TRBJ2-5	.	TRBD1	CASSVAQGVQGLETQYF	TGTGCCAGCAGCGTAGCACAGGGGGTGCAGGGTTTGGAGACCCAGTACTTC
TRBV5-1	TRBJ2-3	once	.	CASSLLPTATDTQYF	TGCGCCAGCAGCTTGCTACCGACAGCGACAGATACGCAGTATTTT
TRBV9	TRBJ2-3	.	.	CASSVGNTDSTDTQYF	TGTGCCAGCAGCGTAGGTAACACCGATAGCACAGATACGCAGTATTTT
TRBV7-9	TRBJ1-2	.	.	CASSPMEGGRGGYTF	TGTGCCAGCAGCCCCATGGAGGGCGGTCGTGGTGGCTACACCTTC
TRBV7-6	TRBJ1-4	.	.	CASSLAGRGGEKLFF	TGTGCCAGCAGCTTAGCGGGCAGGGGAGGGGAAAAACTGTTTTTT
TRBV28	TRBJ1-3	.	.	CASSAFQGASGNTIYF	TGTGCCAGCAGTGCATTCCAGGGCGCAAGTGGAAACACCATATATTTT
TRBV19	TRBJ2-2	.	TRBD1	CASSILRQGTGELFF	TGTGCCAGTAGTATACTACGACAGGGTACCGGGGAGCTGTTTTTT
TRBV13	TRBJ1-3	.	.	CASSPPLSPLSGNTIYF	TGTGCCAGCAGCCCCCCCCTCAGTCCCCTCTCTGGAAACACCATATATTTT
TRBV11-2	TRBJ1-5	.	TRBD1	CASSRQGEANQPQHF	TGTGCCAGCAGCAGACAGGGGGAAGCCAATCAGCCCCAGCATTTT
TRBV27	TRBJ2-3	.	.	CASSLMPSTDTQYF	TGTGCCAGCAGTCTAATGCCTAGCACAGATACGCAGTATTTT
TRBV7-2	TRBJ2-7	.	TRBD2	CASSLGLAGVYEQYF	TGTGCCAGCAGCTTGGGACTAGCGGGGGTATACGAGCAGTACTTC
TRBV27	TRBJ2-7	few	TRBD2	CASSSGGRVHEQYF	TGTGCCAGCAGTTCTGGGGGGAGGGTCCACGAGCAGTACTTC
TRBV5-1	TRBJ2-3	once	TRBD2	CASSLKLAGENTQYF	TGCGCCAGCAGCTTGAAACTAGCGGGAGAGAATACGCAGTATTTT
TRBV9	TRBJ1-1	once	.	CASSVGRDDTEAFF	TGTGCCAGCAGCGTAGGCAGGGATGACACTGAAGCTTTCTTT
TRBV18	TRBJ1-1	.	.	CASSRNPRYTEAFF	TGTGCCAGCTCGAGAAACCCGAGGTACACTGAAGCTTTCTTT
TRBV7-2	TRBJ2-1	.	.	CASSLERGSSYNEQFF	TGTGCCAGCAGCTTAGAACGCGGTAGCTCCTACAATGAGCAGTTCTTC
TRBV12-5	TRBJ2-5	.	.	CASGLANLGGMKTQYF	TGTGCTAGTGGTTTGGCCAACCTGGGGGGAATGAAGACCCAGTACTTC
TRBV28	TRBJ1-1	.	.	CASSRRGYTEAFF	TGTGCCAGCAGCCGTCGGGGTTATACTGAAGCTTTCTTT
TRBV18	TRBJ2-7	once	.	CASSPLVAAGEGEQYF	TGTGCCAGCTCACCACTCGTGGCTGCAGGGGAGGGCGAGCAGTACTTC
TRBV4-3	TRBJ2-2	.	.	CASSRTAMNTGELFF	TGCGCCAGCAGCCGGACAGCCATGAACACCGGGGAGCTGTTTTTT